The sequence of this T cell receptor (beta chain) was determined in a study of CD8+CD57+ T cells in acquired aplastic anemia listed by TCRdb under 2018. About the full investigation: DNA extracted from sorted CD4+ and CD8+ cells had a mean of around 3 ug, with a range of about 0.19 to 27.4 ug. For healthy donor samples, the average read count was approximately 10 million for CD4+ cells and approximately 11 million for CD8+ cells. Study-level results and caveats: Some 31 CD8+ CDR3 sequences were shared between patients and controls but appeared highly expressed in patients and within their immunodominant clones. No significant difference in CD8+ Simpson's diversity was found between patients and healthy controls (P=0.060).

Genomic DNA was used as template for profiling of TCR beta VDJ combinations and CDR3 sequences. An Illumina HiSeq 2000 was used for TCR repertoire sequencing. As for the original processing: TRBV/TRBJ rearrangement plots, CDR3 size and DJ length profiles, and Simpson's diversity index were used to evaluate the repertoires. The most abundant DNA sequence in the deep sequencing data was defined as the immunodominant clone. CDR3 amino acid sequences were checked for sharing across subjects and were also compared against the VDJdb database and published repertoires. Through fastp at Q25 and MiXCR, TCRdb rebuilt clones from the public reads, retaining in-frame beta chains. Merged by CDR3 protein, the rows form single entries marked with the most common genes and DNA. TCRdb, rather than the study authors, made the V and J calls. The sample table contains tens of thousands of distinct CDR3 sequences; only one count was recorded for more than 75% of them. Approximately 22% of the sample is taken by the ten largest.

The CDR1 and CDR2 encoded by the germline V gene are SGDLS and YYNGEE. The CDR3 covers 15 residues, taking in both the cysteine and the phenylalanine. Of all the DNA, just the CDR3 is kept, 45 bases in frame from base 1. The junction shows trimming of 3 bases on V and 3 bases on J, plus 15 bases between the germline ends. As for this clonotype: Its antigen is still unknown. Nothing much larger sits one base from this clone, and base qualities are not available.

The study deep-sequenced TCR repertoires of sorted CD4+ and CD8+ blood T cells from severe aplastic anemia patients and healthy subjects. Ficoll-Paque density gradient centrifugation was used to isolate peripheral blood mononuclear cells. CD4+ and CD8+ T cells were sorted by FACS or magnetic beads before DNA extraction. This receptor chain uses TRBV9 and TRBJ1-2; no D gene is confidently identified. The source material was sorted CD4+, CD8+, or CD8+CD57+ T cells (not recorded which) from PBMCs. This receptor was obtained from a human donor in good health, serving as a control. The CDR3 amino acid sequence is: CASSASELSHYGYTF. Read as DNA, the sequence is TGTGCCAGCAGCGCCTCCGAGTTGAGCCACTATGGCTACACCTTC.